These 9 T cell receptor beta chains originate from one sample sequenced in a study of cytomegalovirus exposure and HLA in healthy donors. The PCR had 60 Vbeta and 13 Jbeta primers. The repertoire was sequenced with immunoSEQ multiplex PCR; TCRdb's copy has only in-frame clones and lacks some. The data show 210,000 or so clones, over 65% seen once. The material sequenced was PBMCs. Every receptor here comes from a human donor in good health.

A single count supports this clone. The chain recombines TRBV6-1 with TRBJ2-5; D call uncertain. Germline CDR1 is MNHNS and CDR2 is SASEGT. The length of the CDR3 is 14 residues. V lost 2 bases, J lost 4 bases, and 11 bases lay in between. The CDR3 reads CASSEPGWLETQYF. Written as DNA, the CDR3 is TGTGCCAGCAGTGAACCCGGGTGGTTAGAGACCCAGTACTTC.

The gene calls are TRBV10-3 and TRBJ1-1; TRBD1 matches at 8 bases. The CDR3 loop spans 15 amino acids. CDR1 ENHRY and CDR2 SYGVKD come from the germline V gene. V trimming: 4 bases; J trimming: 1 base; junction bases outside the gene matches: 5. CDR3 amino acids: CAISGQGAKNTEAFF. CDR3 coding DNA: TGTGCCATCAGTGGTCAGGGGGCTAAGAACACTGAAGCTTTCTTT.

J is TRBJ2-3 and V is TRBV5-1; 12 bases map to TRBD2. Per germline, CDR1 SGHRS and CDR2 YFSETQ. V shed 0 bases, J shed 6 bases, and the junction held 2 bases outside the gene matches. This CDR3 is 15 amino acids long. For the CDR3, the DNA is TGCGCCAGCAGCTTGGAGGGGACTAGCGGGGATACGCAGTATTTT. It codes for CASSLEGTSGDTQYF.

CDR3 residues: CASSKRDRVYNEQFF. CDR3 nucleotide sequence: TGTGCCAGCAGCAAGAGGGACAGGGTCTACAATGAGCAGTTCTTC. The J gene is TRBJ2-1, the V gene TRBV11-2, with 9 positions matching TRBD1. The V gene's germline CDR1 is SGHAT and CDR2 FQNNGV. This CDR3 comprises 15 residues. J was trimmed by 3 bases and V by 5 bases; bases with no gene match: 5.

The table lists this clone with a count of one. The rearrangement links TRBV9 to TRBJ2-7, with D perhaps TRBD2 (5 bases). CDR1 and CDR2 (germline): SGDLS, YYNGEE. This CDR3 spans 15 amino acids. V lost 4 bases, J lost 0 bases, and 14 bases lay in between. The DNA for the CDR3 is TGTGCCAGCAGCCATACAGTCGAGGGCTCCTACGAGCAGTACTTC. This codes for CASSHTVEGSYEQYF. Full variable domain (missing parts from reference TRBV9 and TRBJ2-7): DSGVTQTPKHLITATGQRVTLRCSPRSGDLSVYWYQQSLDQGLQFLIQYYNGEERAKGNILERFSAQQFPDLHSELNLSSLELGDSALYFCASSHTVEGSYEQYFGPGTRLTVT.

The chain combines TRBV6-6 with TRBJ1-1; the match to TRBD1 covers 10 bases. J lost 11 bases, V lost 5 bases, and 2 bases had no gene match. CDR3 length: 11 residues. The germline gives CDR1 MNHNY, CDR2 SVGAGI (reference sequence). Written as DNA, the CDR3 is TGTGCCAGCAGTCGGGACAGGGGTGCTTTCTTT. Encoded protein: CASSRDRGAFF.

V gene TRBV6-5 combines with J gene TRBJ1-4, with D possibly being TRBD1 (6 bases). V lost 2 bases and J 4 bases, leaving 14 bases between the germline ends. The CDR3 has 16 residues. Germline V gene data show CDR1 as MNHEY and CDR2 as SVGAGI. As DNA, the CDR3 is TGTGCCAGCAGTTACAGTCGTAACAGGGTTAATGAAAAACTGTTTTTT. Translated, it gives CASSYSRNRVNEKLFF.

The J gene is TRBJ2-7, the V gene TRBV5-1; D uncertain. The V and J ends lost 0 bases and 7 bases respectively, with 14 bases between them. Germline assignment: CDR1 SGHRS and CDR2 YFSETQ. The CDR3 extends over 14 amino acids. CDR3 bases: TGCGCCAGCAGCTTGGGAGTCAGCGCTGGGGAGCAGTACTTC. Translation: CASSLGVSAGEQYF.

The chain uses TRBV19 and TRBJ2-1; TRBD2 agrees at 7 bases. The germline CDR1 and CDR2 sequences are LNHDA and SQIVND (reference sequence). V shed 5 bases, J shed 0 bases, and the junction held 10 bases outside the gene matches. This CDR3 has 17 residues. The CDR3 nucleotides read TGTGCCAGTAGTTTCACTTCCGGGAGGCCCTCCTACAATGAGCAGTTCTTC. Translated: CASSFTSGRPSYNEQFF.